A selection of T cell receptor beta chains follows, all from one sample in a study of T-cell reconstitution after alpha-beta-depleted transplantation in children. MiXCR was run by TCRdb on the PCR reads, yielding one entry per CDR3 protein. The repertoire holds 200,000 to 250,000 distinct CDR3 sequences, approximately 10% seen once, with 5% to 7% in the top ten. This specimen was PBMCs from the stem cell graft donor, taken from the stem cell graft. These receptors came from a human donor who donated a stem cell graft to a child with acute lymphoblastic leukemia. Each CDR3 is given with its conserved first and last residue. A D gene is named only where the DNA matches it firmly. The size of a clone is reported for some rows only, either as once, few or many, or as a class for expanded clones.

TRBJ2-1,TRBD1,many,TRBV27,CASSTGGAIQFF,TGTGCCAGCAGTACAGGGGGCGCGATACAGTTCTTC
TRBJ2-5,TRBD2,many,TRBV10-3,CAISETSGNYQETQYF,TGTGCCATCAGTGAGACTAGCGGAAATTACCAAGAGACCCAGTACTTC
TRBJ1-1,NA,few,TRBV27,CASSLSGGVDTEAFF,TGTGCCAGCAGTTTATCAGGGGGGGTAGACACTGAAGCTTTCTTT
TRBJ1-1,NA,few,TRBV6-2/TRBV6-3,CASSRGSFEAFF,TGTGCCAGCAGTCGGGGCAGTTTTGAAGCTTTCTTT
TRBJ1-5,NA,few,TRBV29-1,CSVGTDYSNQPQHF,TGCAGCGTCGGGACGGACTATAGCAATCAGCCCCAGCATTTT
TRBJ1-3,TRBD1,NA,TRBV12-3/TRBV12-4,CASSLDRGFSGNTIYF,TGTGCCAGCAGCCTGGACAGGGGATTTTCTGGAAACACCATATATTTT
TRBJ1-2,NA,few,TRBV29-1,CSVGQGAYGYTF,TGCAGCGTTGGGCAGGGAGCCTATGGCTACACCTTC
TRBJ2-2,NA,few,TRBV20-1,CSARPFGSGGELFF,TGCAGTGCTAGACCGTTCGGTAGTGGGGGGGAGCTGTTTTTT
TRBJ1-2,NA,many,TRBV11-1,CASSLQGEYGYTF,TGTGCCAGCAGCTTACAGGGAGAATATGGCTACACCTTC
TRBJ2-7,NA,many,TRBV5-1,CASSLEGPQYF,TGCGCCAGCAGCTTGGAAGGGCCGCAGTACTTC
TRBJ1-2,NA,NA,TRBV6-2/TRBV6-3,CASTSSGADWKGINGYTF,TGTGCCAGCACGTCATCGGGGGCTGATTGGAAGGGGATTAATGGCTACACCTTC
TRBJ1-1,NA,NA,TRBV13,CASSPTDREAFF,TGTGCCAGCAGCCCGACAGACCGTGAAGCTTTCTTT
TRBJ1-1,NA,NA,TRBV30,CAWSGQPNTEAFF,TGTGCCTGGAGTGGACAGCCAAACACTGAAGCTTTCTTT
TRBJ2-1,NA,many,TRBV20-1,CSARVREGSYNEQFF,TGCAGTGCTAGAGTCCGCGAGGGCTCCTACAATGAGCAGTTCTTC
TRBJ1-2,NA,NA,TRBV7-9,CASSPWFGAMNYGYTF,TGTGCCAGCAGCCCCTGGTTTGGGGCGATGAACTATGGCTACACCTTC
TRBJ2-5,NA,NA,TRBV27,CASSFRNQETQYF,TGTGCCAGCAGTTTCCGGAACCAAGAGACCCAGTACTTC
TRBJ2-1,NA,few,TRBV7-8,CASSTQDTGRFF,TGTGCCAGCAGCACACAGGACACCGGCCGGTTCTTC
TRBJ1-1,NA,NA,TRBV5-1,CASSLESWGRDTEAFF,TGCGCCAGCAGCTTGGAATCCTGGGGGCGCGACACTGAAGCTTTCTTT
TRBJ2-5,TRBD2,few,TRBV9,CASSEMGGETQYF,TGTGCCAGCAGCGAAATGGGGGGGGAGACCCAGTACTTC
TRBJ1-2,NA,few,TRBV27,CASSFADTNYGYTF,TGTGCCAGCAGTTTCGCGGACACTAACTATGGCTACACCTTC
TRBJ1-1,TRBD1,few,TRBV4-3,CASSGTGVSEAFF,TGCGCCAGCAGCGGGACAGGGGTCTCTGAAGCTTTCTTT
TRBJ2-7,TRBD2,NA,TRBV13,CASSPIAGGPSEQYF,TGTGCCAGCAGCCCGATAGCGGGGGGGCCAAGCGAGCAGTACTTC
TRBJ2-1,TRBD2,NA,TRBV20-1,CSAMTSGGTYNEQFF,TGCAGTGCTATGACTAGCGGGGGGACCTACAATGAGCAGTTCTTC
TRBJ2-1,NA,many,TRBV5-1,CASGGVRSYNEQFF,TGCGCCAGCGGGGGCGTAAGGTCCTACAATGAGCAGTTCTTC
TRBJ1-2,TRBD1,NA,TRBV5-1,CASSEGQGNYGYTF,TGCGCCAGCAGCGAGGGACAGGGAAACTATGGCTACACCTTC
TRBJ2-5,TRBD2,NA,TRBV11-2,CASSLGGPTSGGALGETQYF,TGTGCCAGCAGCTTAGGGGGACCGACTAGCGGGGGGGCCTTAGGAGAGACCCAGTACTTC
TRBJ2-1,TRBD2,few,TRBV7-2,CASSFSGGLRGNEQFF,TGTGCCAGCAGCTTTAGCGGGGGCCTGCGTGGCAATGAGCAGTTCTTC
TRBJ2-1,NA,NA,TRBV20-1,CSARNRDWGAGNEQFF,TGCAGTGCTAGAAACCGAGATTGGGGGGCTGGAAATGAGCAGTTCTTC
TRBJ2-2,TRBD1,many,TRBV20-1,CSARPIQGTGELFF,TGCAGTGCTAGACCAATACAGGGGACCGGGGAGCTGTTTTTT
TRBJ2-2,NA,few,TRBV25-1,CASSGVSMSTGELFF,TGTGCCAGCAGTGGGGTCTCCATGAGCACCGGGGAGCTGTTTTTT
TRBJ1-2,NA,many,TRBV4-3,CASSPSIFGYTF,TGCGCCAGCAGTCCGTCGATCTTCGGCTACACCTTC
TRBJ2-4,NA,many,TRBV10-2,CASLAKNIQYF,TGCGCCAGTCTAGCCAAAAACATTCAGTACTTC
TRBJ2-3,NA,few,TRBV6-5,CASSYRTSTDTQYF,TGTGCCAGCAGTTACCGAACTAGCACAGATACGCAGTATTTT
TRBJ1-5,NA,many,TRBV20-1,CSARDARRRNQPQHF,TGCAGTGCTAGGGACGCACGACGTAGGAATCAGCCCCAGCATTTT
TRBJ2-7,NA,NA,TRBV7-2,CASSPSGVIYEQYF,TGTGCCAGCAGCCCTTCCGGGGTAATCTACGAGCAGTACTTC
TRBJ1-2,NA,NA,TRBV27,CASSLHTGSYGYTF,TGTGCCAGCAGTTTACATACGGGCTCCTATGGCTACACCTTC
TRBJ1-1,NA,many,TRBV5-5,CASSWRVAVPEAFF,TGTGCCAGCAGCTGGAGGGTGGCAGTTCCTGAAGCTTTCTTT
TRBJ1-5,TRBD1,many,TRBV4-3,CASSEGQGNQPQHF,TGCGCCAGCAGCGAAGGACAGGGCAATCAGCCCCAGCATTTT
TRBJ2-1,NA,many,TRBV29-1,CSVEQGYNEQFF,TGCAGCGTTGAGCAGGGCTACAATGAGCAGTTCTTC
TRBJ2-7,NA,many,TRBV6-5,CASSYQAESSLYEQYF,TGTGCCAGCAGTTACCAAGCGGAGTCGTCGCTCTACGAGCAGTACTTC
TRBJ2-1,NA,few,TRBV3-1,CASSQVQSSYNEQFF,TGTGCCAGCAGCCAAGTACAGAGCTCCTACAATGAGCAGTTCTTC
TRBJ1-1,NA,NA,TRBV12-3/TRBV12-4,CASEVQGRHEAFF,TGTGCCAGCGAGGTTCAGGGGAGACATGAAGCTTTCTTT
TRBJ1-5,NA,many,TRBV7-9,CASSSSSNQPQHF,TGTGCCAGCAGCTCTTCTTCAAATCAGCCCCAGCATTTT
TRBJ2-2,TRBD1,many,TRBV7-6,CASSFGQGSRRGTGELFF,TGTGCCAGCAGCTTCGGACAGGGGTCTCGCCGGGGCACCGGGGAGCTGTTTTTT
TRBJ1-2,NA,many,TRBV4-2,CASSQDRAVLYGYTF,TGTGCCAGCAGCCAAGATAGGGCAGTTTTATATGGCTACACCTTC
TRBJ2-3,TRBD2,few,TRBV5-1,CASRKGLAGGTDTQYF,TGCGCCAGCAGGAAGGGACTAGCGGGGGGCACAGATACGCAGTATTTT
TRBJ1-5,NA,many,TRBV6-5,CASSGIYGNQPQHF,TGTGCCAGCAGCGGGATTTATGGCAATCAGCCCCAGCATTTT
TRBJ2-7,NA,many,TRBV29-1,CSVGGYYEQYF,TGCAGCGTTGGGGGGTATTACGAGCAGTACTTC
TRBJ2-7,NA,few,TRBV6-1,CARDSEDSYEQYF,TGTGCCAGGGACAGCGAGGACTCCTACGAGCAGTACTTC
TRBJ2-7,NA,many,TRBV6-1,CASRQGGRFDSYEQYF,TGTGCCAGCAGACAAGGGGGACGGTTCGACTCCTACGAGCAGTACTTC
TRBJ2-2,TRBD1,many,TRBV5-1,CASSLEAGGPGELFF,TGCGCCAGCAGCTTGGAGGCAGGGGGTCCCGGGGAGCTGTTTTTT
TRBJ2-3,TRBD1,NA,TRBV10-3,CAISRGQGGTDTQYF,TGTGCCATCAGCCGCGGACAGGGGGGGACAGATACGCAGTATTTT
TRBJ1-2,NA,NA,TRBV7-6,CASSLGPGDYGYTF,TGTGCCAGCAGCTTAGGGCCAGGAGACTATGGCTACACCTTC